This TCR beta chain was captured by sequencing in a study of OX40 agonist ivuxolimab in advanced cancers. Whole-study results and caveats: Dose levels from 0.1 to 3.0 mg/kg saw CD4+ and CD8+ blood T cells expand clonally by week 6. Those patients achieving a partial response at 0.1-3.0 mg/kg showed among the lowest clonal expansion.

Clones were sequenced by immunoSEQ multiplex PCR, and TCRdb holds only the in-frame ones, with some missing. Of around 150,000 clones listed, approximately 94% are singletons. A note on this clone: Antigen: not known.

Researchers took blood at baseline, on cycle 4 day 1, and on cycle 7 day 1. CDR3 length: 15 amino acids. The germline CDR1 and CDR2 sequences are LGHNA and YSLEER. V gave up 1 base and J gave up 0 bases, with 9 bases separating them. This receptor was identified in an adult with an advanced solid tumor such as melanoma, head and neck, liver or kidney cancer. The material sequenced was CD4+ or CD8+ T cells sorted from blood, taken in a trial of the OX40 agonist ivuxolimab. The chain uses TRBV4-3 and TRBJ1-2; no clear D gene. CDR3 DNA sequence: TGCGCCAGCAGCCAAGGCTACGGAGCTAACTATGGCTACACCTTC. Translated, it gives CASSQGYGANYGYTF.